This T cell receptor beta chain is from a study of T cell changes during pregnancy in multiple sclerosis. Measured with immunoSEQ multiplex PCR; TCRdb has only the in-frame clones, and not every one. The repertoire holds 65,000 to 75,000 clones, with just under 95% as singletons. The V gene lost 2 bases and the J gene lost 6 bases, with 5 bases spanning the gap. Germline V gene sequence: CDR1 SGHNT, CDR2 YYREEE (reference sequence). The CDR3 totals 11 residues. This rearrangement joins TRBV5-4 to TRBJ1-2; no clear D gene. This sequence originates from a female donor in good health, enrolled as a control in a pregnancy study. The sample here was peripheral blood, taken after pregnancy. The CDR3 region is CASSFGDGYTF. CDR3 coding DNA: TGTGCCAGCAGCTTCGGGGATGGCTACACCTTC.